This T cell receptor beta chain was found in a study of PD-1 blockade in classical Hodgkin lymphoma. For the study at large: Patients received nivolumab 3 mg/kg intravenously every 2 weeks. General study points: Baseline diversity resembling that of newly diagnosed patients was seen in complete responders. Why the repertoires differ is still unclear, perhaps disease activity or prior therapy. Exclusion was the outcome for patients who began nivolumab under 1 year after ASCT.

Brentuximab vedotin exposure varied among the patients, all of whom had relapsed after autologous stem cell transplantation. A note on this clone: Its target is not known.

Produced via immunoSEQ multiplex PCR; TCRdb's table is partial and in-frame only. The sample consists of 20,000 to 25,000 clones, about 80% of them appearing once. Germline lookup yields CDR1 MDHEN and CDR2 SYDVKM. The CDR3 runs to 20 residues. J lost 3 bases, V lost 5 bases, and 24 bases had no gene match. Sample: peripheral blood mononuclear cells (PBMCs), taken before the second cycle of nivolumab. This receptor was identified in a human donor with classical Hodgkin lymphoma. The chain recombines TRBV28 with TRBJ1-1, with TRBD1 matching over 7 bases. The DNA of the CDR3 is TGTGCCAGCAGTCTCAGACGAGTAAGGGGGCTTCCGAGATGGGACACTGAAGCTTTCTTT. Residues: CASSLRRVRGLPRWDTEAFF.